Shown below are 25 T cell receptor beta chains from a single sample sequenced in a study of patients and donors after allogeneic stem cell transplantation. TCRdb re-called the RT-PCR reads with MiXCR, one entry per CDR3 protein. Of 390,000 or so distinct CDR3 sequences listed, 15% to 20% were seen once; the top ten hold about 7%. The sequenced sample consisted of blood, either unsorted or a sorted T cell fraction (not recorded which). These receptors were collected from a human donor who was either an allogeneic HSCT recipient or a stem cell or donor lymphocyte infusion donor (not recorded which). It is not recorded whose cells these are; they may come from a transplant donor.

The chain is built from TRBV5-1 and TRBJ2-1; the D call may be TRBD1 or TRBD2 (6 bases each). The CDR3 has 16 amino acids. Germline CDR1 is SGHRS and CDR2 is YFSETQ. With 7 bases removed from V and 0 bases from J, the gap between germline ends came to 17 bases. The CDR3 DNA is TGCGCCAGCGCCCCTTGGGGGGCAAGCTCCTACAATGAGCAGTTCTTC. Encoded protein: CASAPWGASSYNEQFF.

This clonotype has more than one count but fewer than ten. CDR3 in amino acids: CASSQDPRVTGELFF. The CDR3 nucleotides are TGTGCCAGCAGCCAAGACCCCAGGGTCACCGGGGAGCTGTTTTTT. This rearrangement joins TRBV4-2 to TRBJ2-2; D might be TRBD1 (5 bases). Trimming took off 0 bases at V and 4 bases at J, with 9 bases between the two ends. The CDR3 loop spans 15 amino acids. Germline CDR1 reads LGHNA; CDR2 reads YNFKEQ.

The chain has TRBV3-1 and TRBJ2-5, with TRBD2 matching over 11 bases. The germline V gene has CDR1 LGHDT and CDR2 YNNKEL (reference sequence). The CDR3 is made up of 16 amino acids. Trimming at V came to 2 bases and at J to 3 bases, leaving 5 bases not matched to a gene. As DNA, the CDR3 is TGTGCCAGCAGCCAAAAGGGACTAGCGGAGAAAGAGACCCAGTACTTC. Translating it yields CASSQKGLAEKETQYF.

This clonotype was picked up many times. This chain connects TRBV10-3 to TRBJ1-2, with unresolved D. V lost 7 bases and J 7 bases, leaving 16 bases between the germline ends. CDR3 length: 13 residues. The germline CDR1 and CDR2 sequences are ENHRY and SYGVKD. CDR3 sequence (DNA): TGTGCCATCAATTCCCAGGAATTACGTGGCTACACCTTC. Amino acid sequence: CAINSQELRGYTF.

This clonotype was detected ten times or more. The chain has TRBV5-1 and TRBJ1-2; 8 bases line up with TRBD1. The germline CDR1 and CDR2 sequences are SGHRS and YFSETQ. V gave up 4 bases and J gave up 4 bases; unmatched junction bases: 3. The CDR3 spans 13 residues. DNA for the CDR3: TGCGCCAGCAGCCACGACAGGGGCTATGGCTACACCTTC. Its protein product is CASSHDRGYGYTF.

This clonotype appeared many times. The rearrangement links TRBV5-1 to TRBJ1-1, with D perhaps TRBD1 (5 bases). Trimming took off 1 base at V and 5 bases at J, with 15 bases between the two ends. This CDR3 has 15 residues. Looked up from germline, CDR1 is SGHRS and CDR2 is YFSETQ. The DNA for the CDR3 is TGCGCCAGCAGCTTGAATCCCAGGGCAGGGACTGAAGCTTTCTTT. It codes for CASSLNPRAGTEAFF.

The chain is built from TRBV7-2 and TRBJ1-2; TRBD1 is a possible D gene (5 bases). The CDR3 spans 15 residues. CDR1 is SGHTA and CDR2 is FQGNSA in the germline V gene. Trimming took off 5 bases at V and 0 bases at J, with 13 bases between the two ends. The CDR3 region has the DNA TGTGCCAGCAGCCTTCGGGGGACCTCTAACTATGGCTACACCTTC. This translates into CASSLRGTSNYGYTF.

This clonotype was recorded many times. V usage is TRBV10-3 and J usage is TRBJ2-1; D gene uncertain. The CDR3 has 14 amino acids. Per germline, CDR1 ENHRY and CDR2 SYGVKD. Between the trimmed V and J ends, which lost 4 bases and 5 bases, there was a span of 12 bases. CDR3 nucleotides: TGTGCCATCAGTGTCACTACGAAAAACAATGAGCAGTTCTTC. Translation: CAISVTTKNNEQFF.

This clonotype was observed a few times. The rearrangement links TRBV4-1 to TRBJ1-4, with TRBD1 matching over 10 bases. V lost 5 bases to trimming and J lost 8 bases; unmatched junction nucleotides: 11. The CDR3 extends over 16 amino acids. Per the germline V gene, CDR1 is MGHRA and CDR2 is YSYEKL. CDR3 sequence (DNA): TGCGCCAGCAGCTCCCCCGGACAGGGGGAATTGGAAAAACTGTTTTTT. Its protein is CASSSPGQGELEKLFF.

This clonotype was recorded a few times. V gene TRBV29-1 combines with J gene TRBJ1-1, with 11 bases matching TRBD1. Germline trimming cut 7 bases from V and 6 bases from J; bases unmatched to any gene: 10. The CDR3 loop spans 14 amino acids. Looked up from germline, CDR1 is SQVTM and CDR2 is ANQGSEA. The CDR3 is CSGRRDRGMAEAFF. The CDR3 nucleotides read TGCAGCGGCCGAAGGGACAGGGGGATGGCTGAAGCTTTCTTT.

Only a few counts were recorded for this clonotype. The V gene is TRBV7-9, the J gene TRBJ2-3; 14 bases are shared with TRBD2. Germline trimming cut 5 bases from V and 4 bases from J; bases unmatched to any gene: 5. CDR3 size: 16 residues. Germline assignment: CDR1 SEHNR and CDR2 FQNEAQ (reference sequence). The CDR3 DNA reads TGTGCCAGCAGCCCGGGGACTAGCGGGAGTGCAGATACGCAGTATTTT. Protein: CASSPGTSGSADTQYF. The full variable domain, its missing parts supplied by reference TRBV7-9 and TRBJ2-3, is DTGVSQNPRHKITKRGQNVTFRCDPISEHNRLYWYRQTLGQGPEFLTYFQNEAQLEKSRLLSDRFSAERPKGSFSTLEIQRTEQGDSAMYLCASSPGTSGSADTQYFGPGTRLTVL.

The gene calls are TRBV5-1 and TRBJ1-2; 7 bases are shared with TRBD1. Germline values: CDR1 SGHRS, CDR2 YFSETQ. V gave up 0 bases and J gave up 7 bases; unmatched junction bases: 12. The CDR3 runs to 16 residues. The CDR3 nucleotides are TGCGCCAGCAGCTTGGCAAATGACAGGGTTTGGAGTGGCTACACCTTC. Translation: CASSLANDRVWSGYTF.

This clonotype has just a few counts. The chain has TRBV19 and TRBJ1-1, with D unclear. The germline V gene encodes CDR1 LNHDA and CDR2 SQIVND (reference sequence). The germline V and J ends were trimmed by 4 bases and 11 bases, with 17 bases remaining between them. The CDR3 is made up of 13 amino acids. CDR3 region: CASSTPREVWAFF. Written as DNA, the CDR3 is TGTGCCAGTAGTACCCCGAGGGAGGTCTGGGCTTTCTTT.

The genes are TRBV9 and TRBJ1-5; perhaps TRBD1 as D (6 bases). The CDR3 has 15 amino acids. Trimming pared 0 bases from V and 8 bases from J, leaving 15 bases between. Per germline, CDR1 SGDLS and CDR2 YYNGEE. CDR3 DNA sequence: TGTGCCAGCAGCGTAGGCGCAGAGGGGGGGGAGCCCCAGCATTTT. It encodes CASSVGAEGGEPQHF.

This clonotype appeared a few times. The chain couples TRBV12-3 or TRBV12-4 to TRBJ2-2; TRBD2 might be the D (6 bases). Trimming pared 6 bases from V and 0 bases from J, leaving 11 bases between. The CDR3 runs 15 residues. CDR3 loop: CASRASATNTGELFF. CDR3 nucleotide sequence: TGTGCCAGCAGAGCTAGCGCTACGAACACCGGGGAGCTGTTTTTT.

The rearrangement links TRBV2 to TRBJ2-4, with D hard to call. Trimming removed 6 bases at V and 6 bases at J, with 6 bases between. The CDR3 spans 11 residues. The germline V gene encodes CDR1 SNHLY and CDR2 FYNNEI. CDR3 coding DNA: TGTGCCAGCAGGTTAGGAAACATTCAGTACTTC. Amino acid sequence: CASRLGNIQYF.

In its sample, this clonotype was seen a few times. The chain's CDR3 is CASSFVTGSTDTQYF. The CDR3 DNA reads as TGTGCCAGCAGCTTCGTGACAGGGTCCACAGATACGCAGTATTTT. V gene TRBV11-2 combines with J gene TRBJ2-3; 7 bases match TRBD1. The CDR3 extends over 15 amino acids. Per the germline V gene, CDR1 is SGHAT and CDR2 is FQNNGV. With 3 bases clipped from V and 2 bases from J, the junction kept 5 bases outside the gene matches.

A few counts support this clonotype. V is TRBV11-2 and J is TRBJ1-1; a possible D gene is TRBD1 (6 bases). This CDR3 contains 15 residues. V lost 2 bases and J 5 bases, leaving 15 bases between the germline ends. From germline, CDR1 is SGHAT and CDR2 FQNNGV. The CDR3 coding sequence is TGTGCCAGCAGCTTATCAATGGGGGCGGGGACTGAAGCTTTCTTT. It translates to CASSLSMGAGTEAFF.

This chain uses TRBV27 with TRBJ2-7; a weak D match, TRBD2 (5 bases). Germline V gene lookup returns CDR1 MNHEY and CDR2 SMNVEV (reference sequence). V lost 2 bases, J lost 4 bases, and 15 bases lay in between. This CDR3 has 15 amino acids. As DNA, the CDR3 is TGTGCCAGCAGTTTAAAGACTGCTAGGAGGTACGAGCAGTACTTC. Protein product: CASSLKTARRYEQYF.

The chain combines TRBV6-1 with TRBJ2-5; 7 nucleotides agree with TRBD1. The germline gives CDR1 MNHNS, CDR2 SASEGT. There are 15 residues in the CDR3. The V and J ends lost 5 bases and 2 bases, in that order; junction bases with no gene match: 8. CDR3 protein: CASSPPGRGQETQYF. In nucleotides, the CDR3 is TGTGCCAGCAGTCCCCCCGGCAGGGGGCAAGAGACCCAGTACTTC.

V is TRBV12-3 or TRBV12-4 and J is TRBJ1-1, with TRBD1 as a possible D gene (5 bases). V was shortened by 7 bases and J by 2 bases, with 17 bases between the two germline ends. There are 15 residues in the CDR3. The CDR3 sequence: CASNLGRGLNTEAFF. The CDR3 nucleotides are TGTGCCAGCAACCTTGGGAGGGGCCTAAACACTGAAGCTTTCTTT.

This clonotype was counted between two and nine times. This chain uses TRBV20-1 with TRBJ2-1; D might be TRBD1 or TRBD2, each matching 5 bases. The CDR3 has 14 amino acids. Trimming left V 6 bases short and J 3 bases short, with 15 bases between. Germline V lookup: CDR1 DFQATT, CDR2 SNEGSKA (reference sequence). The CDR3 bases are TGCAGTGCCCGGTCCGGGGACGGCTACAATGAGCAGTTCTTC. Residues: CSARSGDGYNEQFF.

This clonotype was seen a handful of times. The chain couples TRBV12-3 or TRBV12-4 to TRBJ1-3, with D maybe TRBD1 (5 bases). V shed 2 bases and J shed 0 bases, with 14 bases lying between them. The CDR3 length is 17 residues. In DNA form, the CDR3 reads TGTGCCAGCAGTTTATATTGGGGGTCCGACTCTGGAAACACCATATATTTT. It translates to CASSLYWGSDSGNTIYF.

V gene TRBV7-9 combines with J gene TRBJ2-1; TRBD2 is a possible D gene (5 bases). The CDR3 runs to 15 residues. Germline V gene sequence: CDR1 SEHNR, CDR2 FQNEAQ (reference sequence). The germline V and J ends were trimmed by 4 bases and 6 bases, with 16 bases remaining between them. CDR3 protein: CASSSALESGNEQFF. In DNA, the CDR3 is TGTGCCAGCAGCTCGGCCCTCGAAAGCGGCAATGAGCAGTTCTTC.

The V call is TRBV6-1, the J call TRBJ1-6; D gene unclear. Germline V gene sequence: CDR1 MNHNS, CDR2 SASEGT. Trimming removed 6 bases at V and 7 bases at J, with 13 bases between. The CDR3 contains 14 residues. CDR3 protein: CASRIDGRNSPLHF. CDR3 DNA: TGTGCCAGCAGGATAGATGGACGGAATTCACCCCTCCACTTT.